The 25 T cell receptor beta chains below were found in one sample sequenced in a study of blood T cell repertoires in COVID-19. Using immunoSEQ multiplex PCR, the repertoire was profiled, and TCRdb retains in-frame clones only, with some absent. The sample yields roughly 110,000 clones, more than 80% seen once. Sequenced sample: peripheral blood. The source of these receptors is an older woman with acute or convalescent COVID-19.

The J gene is TRBJ1-2, the V gene TRBV5-1, with D maybe TRBD1 (5 bases). V lost 6 bases to trimming and J lost 7 bases, with 16 bases between them. The CDR3 is 13 amino acids. Germline CDR1 reads SGHRS; CDR2 reads YFSETQ. CDR3 DNA: TGCGCCAGCACGGGCAGGGAATTCTCTGGCTACACCTTC. Encoded protein: CASTGREFSGYTF.

V gene TRBV5-6 combines with J gene TRBJ2-1; D possibly corresponds to TRBD1 (5 bases). Trimming removed 4 bases at V and 0 bases at J, with 14 bases between. The CDR3 is 16 residues long. Germline V gives CDR1 SGHDT, CDR2 YYEEEE. The CDR3 here is CASSPLGQSSYNEQFF. The DNA of the CDR3 is TGTGCCAGCAGCCCCCTGGGGCAGAGCTCCTACAATGAGCAGTTCTTC.

This rearrangement joins TRBV9 to TRBJ1-4; perhaps TRBD1 as D (5 bases). The CDR3 has 15 residues. The germline CDR1 and CDR2 sequences are SGDLS and YYNGEE. Deletions cut 0 bases from V and 2 bases from J, with 8 bases between. This CDR3 is CASSVGRVTNEKLFF. In DNA form, the CDR3 reads TGTGCCAGCAGCGTAGGCAGGGTCACTAATGAAAAACTGTTTTTT.

This sequence joins TRBV5-5 and TRBJ1-2; weak D call: TRBD1 (5 bases). Germline V CDR1 and CDR2: SGHKS, YYEKEE (reference sequence). The V gene lost 0 bases and the J gene lost 3 bases, with 6 bases spanning the gap. The length of the CDR3 is 13 residues. The CDR3 spells CASSLGRDYGYTF. The DNA for the CDR3 is TGTGCCAGCAGCTTGGGCAGGGACTATGGCTACACCTTC.

The rearrangement joins TRBV11-2 to TRBJ1-1; no firm D call. The CDR3 has 13 residues. Germline V CDR1 and CDR2: SGHAT, FQNNGV. The V end lost 3 bases, the J end lost 3 bases, and 8 bases lay between the germline ends. CDR3 bases: TGTGCCAGCAGCTTCGGGAGCGACACTGAAGCTTTCTTT. Translated: CASSFGSDTEAFF.

This rearrangement joins TRBV15 to TRBJ1-4; D is unresolved. Looked up from germline, CDR1 is LNHNV and CDR2 is YYDKDF (reference sequence). This CDR3 is 14 amino acids long. The V end lost 3 bases, the J end lost 0 bases, and 5 bases lay between the germline ends. The CDR3 spells CATSRSPTNEKLFF. As DNA, the CDR3 is TGTGCCACCAGCAGGAGTCCAACTAATGAAAAACTGTTTTTT.

This chain uses TRBV7-3 with TRBJ2-1; 14 nucleotides align to TRBD2. The CDR3 contains 16 residues. The germline gives CDR1 SGHTA, CDR2 FQGTGA. With V trimmed by 1 base and J by 6 bases, 2 bases remained unmatched. The DNA for the CDR3 is TGTGCCAGCAGCTTAATGGGACTAGCGGGAGCCAATGAGCAGTTCTTC. This sequence encodes CASSLMGLAGANEQFF.

J is TRBJ2-3 and V is TRBV7-8; the D is unclear. Trimming took off 0 bases at V and 4 bases at J, with 8 bases between the two ends. This CDR3 has 14 residues. Germline V gene data show CDR1 as SGHVS and CDR2 as FQNEAQ. The CDR3 DNA sequence: TGTGCCAGCAGCTTAGCGCGTCTAGCAGATACGCAGTATTTT. Protein product: CASSLARLADTQYF.

The chain is built from TRBV7-8 and TRBJ1-5; the D gene is possibly TRBD1 (6 bases). The CDR3 totals 14 residues. Trimming stripped 3 bases from V and 5 bases from J, with 11 bases between. CDR1 and CDR2 from the germline V gene are SGHVS and FQNEAQ. CDR3 nucleotide sequence: TGTGCCAGCAGCTTCAACAGGGTAGATCAGCCCCAGCATTTT. As protein: CASSFNRVDQPQHF.

This clone was recorded a few times. V usage is TRBV11-2 and J usage is TRBJ1-1; 9 bases fit TRBD1. This CDR3 spans 15 amino acids. Trimming cost V 5 bases and J 3 bases; bases outside gene matches: 7. Germline values: CDR1 SGHAT, CDR2 FQNNGV. In DNA, the CDR3 is TGTGCCAGCAGCGCTGGGACAGGGACTTACACTGAAGCTTTCTTT. This encodes CASSAGTGTYTEAFF.

The chain employs TRBV18 and TRBJ1-3; possibly TRBD1 for D (5 bases). CDR3 length equals 15 residues. The germline V gene has CDR1 KGHSH and CDR2 LQKENI. V was pared by 2 bases and J by 1 base, with 9 bases between. CDR3 protein: CASSPSGGSGNTIYF. CDR3 coding DNA: TGTGCCAGCTCACCATCCGGGGGTTCTGGAAACACCATATATTTT. The whole variable domain, remainder taken from reference TRBV18 and TRBJ1-3, is NAGVMQNPRHLVRRRGQEARLRCSPMKGHSHVYWYRQLPEEGLKFMVYLQKENIIDESGMPKERFSAEFPKEGPSILRIQQVVRGDSAAYFCASSPSGGSGNTIYFGEGSWLTVV.

This clone was recorded once. This chain uses TRBV5-1 with TRBJ2-2; 7 nucleotides agree with TRBD2. The germline gives CDR1 SGHRS, CDR2 YFSETQ. Trimming cost V 2 bases and J 0 bases; bases outside gene matches: 7. This CDR3 contains 17 residues. CDR3 sequence reads: CASSLAKAGSNTGELFF. CDR3 sequence (DNA): TGCGCCAGCAGCTTAGCCAAAGCGGGATCGAACACCGGGGAGCTGTTTTTT.

The gene calls are TRBV19 and TRBJ1-2, with D tentatively TRBD1 (6 bases). From germline, CDR1 is LNHDA and CDR2 SQIVND (reference sequence). This CDR3 comprises 14 residues. V lost 5 bases, J lost 7 bases, and 17 bases lay in between. This chain's CDR3 is CASSPEQGLGGYTF. For the CDR3, the DNA is TGTGCCAGTAGTCCCGAACAGGGATTAGGTGGCTACACCTTC.

A few counts support this clone. This chain connects TRBV7-3 to TRBJ1-2, with D maybe TRBD1 (5 bases). The CDR3 has 16 residues. The germline CDR1 and CDR2 sequences are SGHTA and FQGTGA. Between the trimmed V and J ends, which lost 0 bases and 0 bases, there was a span of 11 bases. CDR3 sequence: CASSLTWFRANYGYTF. In DNA, the CDR3 is TGTGCCAGCAGCTTAACCTGGTTCAGGGCTAACTATGGCTACACCTTC.

This chain connects TRBV18 to TRBJ1-3; weak D call: TRBD1 (5 bases). This CDR3 has 15 residues. V was trimmed by 2 bases and J by 0 bases, leaving 8 bases between them. CDR1 is KGHSH and CDR2 is LQKENI in the germline V gene. CDR3: CASSPGAYSGNTIYF. The CDR3 bases are TGTGCCAGCTCACCAGGGGCCTACTCTGGAAACACCATATATTTT.

This clone was seen a handful of times. The rearrangement joins TRBV9 to TRBJ1-1; D not certain. Between the trimmed V and J ends, which lost 7 bases and 11 bases, there was a span of 18 bases. Per germline, CDR1 SGDLS and CDR2 YYNGEE. CDR3 length equals 12 residues. CDR3 amino acids: CASGPGREWAFF. DNA for the CDR3: TGTGCCAGCGGCCCCGGGAGGGAATGGGCTTTCTTT.

The gene calls are TRBV19 and TRBJ1-1; TRBD1 is a possible D gene (6 bases). There are 16 residues in the CDR3. The germline gives CDR1 LNHDA, CDR2 SQIVND (reference sequence). Trimming took off 3 bases at V and 3 bases at J, with 17 bases between the two ends. The CDR3 DNA reads as TGTGCCAGTAGTATTCCCCCTGTACAGGGCTACACTGAAGCTTTCTTT. The encoded protein is CASSIPPVQGYTEAFF.

In this sample, this clone turned up a few times. The chain joins TRBV14 to TRBJ1-6; maybe TRBD1 (5 bases). Germline CDR1 is SGHDN and CDR2 is FVKESK. There are 14 residues in the CDR3. Trimming pared 4 bases from V and 11 bases from J, leaving 15 bases between. CDR3: CASSPSDRSTPLHF. CDR3 coding DNA: TGTGCCAGCAGCCCATCCGACAGAAGTACACCCCTCCACTTT.

The rearrangement links TRBV5-1 to TRBJ2-3; 7 bases match TRBD2. The CDR3 loop spans 15 amino acids. Trimming at V came to 4 bases and at J to 2 bases, leaving 7 bases not matched to a gene. From germline, CDR1 is SGHRS and CDR2 YFSETQ. CDR3 amino acids: CASSASGLLTDTQYF. The CDR3 bases are TGCGCCAGCAGCGCTTCGGGACTACTCACAGATACGCAGTATTTT.

This chain joins TRBV6-1 and TRBJ2-7; 9 bases fit TRBD1. The V segment lost 3 bases and the J segment 3 bases; nucleotides outside the gene matches: 6. The CDR3 has 15 residues. Germline CDR1 and CDR2: MNHNS and SASEGT. The CDR3, as DNA: TGTGCCAGCAGTGATGCCGGGACAGGGCTCTACGAGCAGTACTTC. Its translation is CASSDAGTGLYEQYF.

The chain recombines TRBV25-1 with TRBJ1-6; 9 bases fit TRBD1. The V segment lost 4 bases and the J segment 6 bases; nucleotides outside the gene matches: 7. CDR1 is MGHDK, CDR2 SYGVNS, per germline. The CDR3 consists of 16 residues. The CDR3, as DNA: TGTGCCAGCAGTGGTGGATGGGACAGGGTTAATTCACCCCTCCACTTT. The encoded protein is CASSGGWDRVNSPLHF.

This sequence joins TRBV19 and TRBJ2-1; TRBD1 matches at 7 bases. Germline CDR1 LNHDA, CDR2 SQIVND (reference sequence). The CDR3 covers 16 residues. V gave up 5 bases and J gave up 0 bases; unmatched junction bases: 7. CDR3 in amino acids: CASSRDRESSYNEQFF. The CDR3 DNA sequence: TGTGCCAGTAGTCGCGACAGGGAGAGCTCCTACAATGAGCAGTTCTTC.

This clone was detected only once. V is TRBV7-2 and J is TRBJ1-6; D may be TRBD1 (5 bases). This CDR3 spans 16 amino acids. CDR1 SGHTA and CDR2 FQGNSA come from the germline V gene. The V end lost 1 base, the J end lost 2 bases, and 9 bases lay between the germline ends. CDR3: CASSLDRGTYNSPLHF. The DNA for the CDR3 is TGTGCCAGCAGCTTAGATCGGGGGACCTATAATTCACCCCTCCACTTT.

This chain links TRBV15 with TRBJ2-3, with D possibly TRBD2 on 7 matching bases. V gave up 3 bases and J gave up 2 bases, with 12 bases separating them. Germline V gene lookup returns CDR1 LNHNV and CDR2 YYDKDF (reference sequence). The CDR3 runs to 15 residues. CDR3 amino acids: CATSSRGADTDTQYF. In DNA, the CDR3 is TGTGCCACCAGCAGTCGGGGGGCCGACACAGATACGCAGTATTTT.

The V call is TRBV6-6, the J call TRBJ1-2; TRBD1 aligns across 10 bases. This CDR3 region has 12 residues. V was clipped by 9 bases and J by 8 bases; unmatched bases: 6. Germline V gives CDR1 MNHNY, CDR2 SVGAGI (reference sequence). This CDR3 reads CASQTGGYGYTF. CDR3 DNA sequence: TGTGCCAGTCAGACAGGGGGCTACGGCTACACCTTC.